These 10 T cell receptor beta chains came from one sample sequenced in a study of T cell responses to AZD1222 COVID-19 vaccine. Clones were sequenced by immunoSEQ multiplex PCR, and TCRdb holds only the in-frame ones, with some missing. This table holds over 130,000 clones, roughly nine tenths found once. This specimen consisted of peripheral blood, obtained 28 days after the second AZD1222 dose. These receptors were taken from an adult who received the AZD1222 COVID-19 vaccine.

This clone was found once. The V gene is TRBV7-9, the J gene TRBJ1-2; TRBD1 might be the D (5 bases). Germline-derived CDR1 and CDR2 are SEHNR and FQNEAQ (reference sequence). This CDR3 is built from 15 residues. The V end lost 2 bases, the J end lost 7 bases, and 17 bases lay between the germline ends. CDR3 residues: CASSLSGQGSGGYTF. CDR3 in DNA: TGTGCCAGCAGCTTAAGCGGACAAGGATCGGGTGGCTACACCTTC.

CDR3 nucleotide sequence: TGTGCCAGCAGCCCGGCGTTAGGGCCGGGGATGAACACTGAAGCTTTCTTT. It codes for CASSPALGPGMNTEAFF. The rearrangement uses TRBV7-9 and TRBJ1-1; D call uncertain. Germline V gives CDR1 SEHNR, CDR2 FQNEAQ (reference sequence). This CDR3 is built from 17 residues. Trimming removed 5 bases from V and 0 bases from J, with 19 bases in between.

V is TRBV3-1 (or the pseudogene TRBV3-2) and J is TRBJ1-2; perhaps TRBD1 as D (6 bases). This CDR3 has 13 amino acids. V lost 5 bases to trimming and J lost 8 bases, with 15 bases between them. The germline V gene encodes CDR1 LGHDT and CDR2 YNNKEL (reference sequence). The CDR3 region is CASSSRGSTGYTF. CDR3 DNA: TGTGCCAGCAGCAGCAGGGGTTCGACCGGCTACACCTTC.

A single count supports this clone. The rearrangement links TRBV4-1 to TRBJ1-4, with 8 nucleotides matching TRBD1. The CDR3 covers 18 residues. The V gene end was trimmed by 1 base and the J gene end by 3 bases; junction bases not matched to a gene: 10. Germline values: CDR1 MGHRA, CDR2 YSYEKL. The CDR3 loop reads CASSQARRGRVSNEKLFF. CDR3 DNA: TGCGCCAGCAGCCAAGCTCGCAGGGGGCGCGTCTCTAATGAAAAACTGTTTTTT.

J is TRBJ1-2 and V is TRBV7-9, with 7 bases aligning to TRBD1. The CDR3 spans 15 residues. CDR1 is SEHNR and CDR2 is FQNEAQ in the germline V gene (reference sequence). V lost 5 bases and J lost 4; bases outside the gene matches: 10. The DNA of the CDR3 is TGTGCCAGCAGCCGAGGAGGGGGCCGTGGCTATGGCTACACCTTC. Its translation: CASSRGGGRGYGYTF.

The chain has TRBV2 and TRBJ2-1, with no clear D. This CDR3 spans 13 amino acids. Germline CDR1 SNHLY, CDR2 FYNNEI. Trimming left V 2 bases short and J 10 bases short, with 12 bases between. In nucleotides, the CDR3 is TGTGCCAGCAGTGAATTTAGGACCCAGGAGCAGTTCTTC. Translating it yields CASSEFRTQEQFF.

The chain recombines TRBV24-1 with TRBJ2-5; 8 nucleotides line up with TRBD1. The CDR3 spans 15 residues. Per the germline V gene, CDR1 is KGHDR and CDR2 is SFDVKD. The junction had 7 bases not matched to a gene; V was cut back by 5 bases and J by 3 bases. The CDR3 DNA reads TGTGCCACCAGTGCAGGGACAGGAGCAAAAGAGACCCAGTACTTC. Encoded protein: CATSAGTGAKETQYF.

The chain links TRBV7-9 to TRBJ2-3, with 11 bases fitting TRBD2. The CDR3 runs to 14 residues. V was pared by 6 bases and J by 4 bases, with 3 bases of the junction left unmatched. Germline-derived CDR1 and CDR2 are SEHNR and FQNEAQ (reference sequence). The CDR3 spells CASRGTSGSDTQYF. The CDR3 nucleotides read TGTGCCAGCAGGGGGACTAGCGGATCAGATACGCAGTATTTT.

The sample holds one count of this clone. The gene calls are TRBV15 and TRBJ1-1; D may be TRBD1 (6 bases). This CDR3 contains 15 residues. Per the germline V gene, CDR1 is LNHNV and CDR2 is YYDKDF (reference sequence). V shed 4 bases and J shed 1 base, with 13 bases lying between them. CDR3 in amino acids: CATSTRTVGNTEAFF. For the CDR3, the DNA is TGTGCCACCAGCACCAGGACAGTAGGGAACACTGAAGCTTTCTTT.

The chain has TRBV2 and TRBJ1-5; TRBD1 agrees at 8 bases. CDR1 is SNHLY, CDR2 FYNNEI, per germline. The CDR3 totals 15 residues. With 9 bases clipped from V and 3 bases from J, the junction kept 10 bases outside the gene matches. The CDR3 loop reads CARKGTGGFNQPQHF. The DNA of the CDR3 is TGTGCCAGGAAAGGGACAGGAGGGTTCAATCAGCCCCAGCATTTT.